These 8 T cell receptor beta chains came from one sample sequenced in a study of regulatory T cells in long-lasting Graves disease. iRepertoire HTBI primers and Arm-PCR of CDR3 regions built TCR beta libraries. In TCRdb, the multiplex PCR reads were re-called with MiXCR into one record per CDR3 protein. The table lists approximately 360,000 distinct CDR3 sequences, approximately 12% of them singletons. This sample's time point: newly diagnosed GD, antithyroid drugs for less than 3 months. Making the TCR library involved RNA that had been extracted from PBMCs. These data are also associated with another study on T cells in Graves' hyperthyroidism and ophthalmopathy.

The sequences come from peripheral blood mononuclear cells (PBMCs), collected at new diagnosis, from a patient treated with antithyroid drugs. These receptors all come from a young woman with Graves disease.

At least ten counts were recorded for this clonotype. The genes are TRBV6-2 or TRBV6-3 and TRBJ2-1, with TRBD2 identical over 7 bases. Germline CDR1 and CDR2: MNHEY and SVGEGT. After removal of 5 bases from V and 1 base from J, the junction contained 11 bases not matched to a gene. The CDR3 sequence is 17 residues long. Here the CDR3 DNA reads TGTGCCAGCAGTCGGCGGGGGATCACTCTATCCTACAATGAGCAGTTCTTC. This sequence encodes CASSRRGITLSYNEQFF.

This clonotype was counted at least ten times. V gene TRBV7-2 combines with J gene TRBJ2-7; 9 bases are shared with TRBD2. This CDR3 is built from 15 residues. Germline V gene data show CDR1 as SGHTA and CDR2 as FQGNSA. Trimming took 1 base from V and 3 from J; bases not matched to a gene: 4. CDR3 DNA sequence: TGTGCCAGCAGCTTAGTTTCAGCGGGGGGCTACGAGCAGTACTTC. Protein product: CASSLVSAGGYEQYF.

This clonotype appeared a few times. The chain is built from TRBV4-3 and TRBJ2-1; possibly TRBD2 for D (5 bases). Trimming removed 1 base at V and 6 bases at J, with 13 bases between. The CDR3 loop spans 15 amino acids. In germline, CDR1 is LGHNA, CDR2 YSLEER. DNA for the CDR3: TGCGCCAGCAGCCAAGGAATAAGCGGAATCAATGAGCAGTTCTTC. Translation gives CASSQGISGINEQFF.

This clonotype was picked up many times. The chain couples TRBV4-3 to TRBJ1-6; no definite D call. The germline V gene encodes CDR1 LGHNA and CDR2 YSLEER. V was trimmed by 6 bases and J by 0 bases, leaving 12 bases between them. This CDR3 contains 16 residues. Here the CDR3 reads CASSLQRSSYNSPLHF. The CDR3 nucleotides are TGCGCCAGCAGTCTACAGCGAAGCTCCTATAATTCACCCCTCCACTTT.

This clonotype was counted at least ten times. J is TRBJ2-1 and V is TRBV6-4, with D perhaps TRBD1 (5 bases). This CDR3 is built from 15 residues. Trimming left V 2 bases short and J 7 bases short, with 15 bases between. Germline CDR1 reads MRHNA; CDR2 reads SNTAGT. CDR3 nucleotide sequence: TGTGCCAGCAGTGACGCGATAGGGGAAGGGAATGAGCAGTTCTTC. Translating gives CASSDAIGEGNEQFF.

This clonotype was seen many times. V usage is TRBV15 and J usage is TRBJ2-7; a possible D gene is TRBD2 (5 bases). Germline lookup yields CDR1 LNHNV and CDR2 YYDKDF (reference sequence). This CDR3 is built from 15 residues. V was pared by 1 base and J by 2 bases, with 12 bases between. Here the CDR3 DNA reads TGTGCCACCAGCAGAGGATCGGGGAGCACCTACGAGCAGTACTTC. Its protein is CATSRGSGSTYEQYF.

This clonotype appeared once. The chain joins TRBV27 to TRBJ2-7; 8 bases align to TRBD2. J was trimmed by 9 bases and V by 4 bases; bases with no gene match: 14. The CDR3 has 15 residues. Per germline, CDR1 MNHEY and CDR2 SMNVEV (reference sequence). The CDR3 sequence is CASSSPGLEVSPQYF. CDR3 in DNA: TGTGCCAGCAGTTCTCCGGGACTAGAGGTTAGTCCGCAGTACTTC.

The chain recombines TRBV19 with TRBJ2-1; 11 bases match TRBD2. Germline trimming cut 1 base from V and 3 bases from J; bases unmatched to any gene: 5. The CDR3 consists of 17 residues. Germline V gives CDR1 LNHDA, CDR2 SQIVND (reference sequence). CDR3 nucleotides: TGTGCCAGTAGTATAGCCCTCCTAGCGGGAGGCTACAATGAGCAGTTCTTC. It codes for CASSIALLAGGYNEQFF.